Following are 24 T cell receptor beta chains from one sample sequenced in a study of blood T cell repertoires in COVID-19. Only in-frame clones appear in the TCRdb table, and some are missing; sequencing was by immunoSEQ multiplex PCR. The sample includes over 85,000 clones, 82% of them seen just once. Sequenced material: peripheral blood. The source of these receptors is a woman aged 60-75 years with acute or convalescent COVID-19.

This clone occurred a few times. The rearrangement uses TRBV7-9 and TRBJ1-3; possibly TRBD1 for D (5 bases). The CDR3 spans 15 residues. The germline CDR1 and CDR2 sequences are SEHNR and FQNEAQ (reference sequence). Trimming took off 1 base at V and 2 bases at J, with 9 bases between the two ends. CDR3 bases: TGTGCCAGCAGCTTAGGGCCAGGGCCTGGAAACACCATATATTTT. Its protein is CASSLGPGPGNTIYF.

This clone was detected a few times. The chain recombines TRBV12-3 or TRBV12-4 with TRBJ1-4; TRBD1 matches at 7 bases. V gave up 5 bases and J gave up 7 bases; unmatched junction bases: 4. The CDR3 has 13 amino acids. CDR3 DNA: TGTGCCAGCAGTCGGGACAGATTTGAAAAACTGTTTTTT. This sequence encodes CASSRDRFEKLFF.

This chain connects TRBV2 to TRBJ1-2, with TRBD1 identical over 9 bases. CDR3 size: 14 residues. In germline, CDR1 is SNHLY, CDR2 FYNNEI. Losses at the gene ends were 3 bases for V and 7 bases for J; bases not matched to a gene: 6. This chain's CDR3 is CASSELGTGLGYTF. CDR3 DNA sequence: TGTGCCAGCAGTGAGTTGGGGACAGGGCTTGGCTACACCTTC.

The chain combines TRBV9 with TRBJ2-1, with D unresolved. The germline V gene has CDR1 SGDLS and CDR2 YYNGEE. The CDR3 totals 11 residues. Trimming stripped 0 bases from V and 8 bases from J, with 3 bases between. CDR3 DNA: TGTGCCAGCAGCGTAGGAGATGAGCAGTTCTTC. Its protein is CASSVGDEQFF.

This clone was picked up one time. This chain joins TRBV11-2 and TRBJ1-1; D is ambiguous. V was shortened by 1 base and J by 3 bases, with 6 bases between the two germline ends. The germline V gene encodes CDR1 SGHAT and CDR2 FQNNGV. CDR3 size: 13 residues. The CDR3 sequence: CASSLAVDTEAFF. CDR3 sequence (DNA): TGTGCCAGCAGCTTAGCGGTTGACACTGAAGCTTTCTTT. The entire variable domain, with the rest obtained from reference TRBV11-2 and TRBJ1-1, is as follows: EAGVAQSPRYKIIEKRQSVAFWCNPISGHATLYWYQQILGQGPKLLIQFQNNGVVDDSQLPKDRFSAERLKGVDSTLKIQPAKLEDSAVYLCASSLAVDTEAFFGQGTRLTVV.

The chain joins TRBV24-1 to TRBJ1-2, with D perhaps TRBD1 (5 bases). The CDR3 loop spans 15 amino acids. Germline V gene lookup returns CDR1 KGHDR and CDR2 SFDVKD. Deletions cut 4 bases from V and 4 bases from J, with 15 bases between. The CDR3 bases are TGTGCCACCAGTGACCCTGGGGGGGGTGGCTATGGCTACACCTTC. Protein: CATSDPGGGGYGYTF.

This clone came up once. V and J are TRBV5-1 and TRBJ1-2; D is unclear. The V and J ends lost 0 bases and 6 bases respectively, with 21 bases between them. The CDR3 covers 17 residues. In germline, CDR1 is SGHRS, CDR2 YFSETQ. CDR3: CASSLDSASIVIDGYTF. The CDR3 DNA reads TGCGCCAGCAGCTTGGATTCCGCGAGTATTGTTATTGATGGCTACACCTTC.

This CDR3 is CASSVGSQGRYREVYGGNTIYF. The CDR3 DNA sequence: TGTGCCAGCAGCGTAGGGTCGCAAGGTAGATACAGGGAAGTTTATGGGGGAAACACCATATATTTT. V usage is TRBV9 and J usage is TRBJ1-3, with D possibly being TRBD1 (6 bases). CDR1 is SGDLS, CDR2 YYNGEE, per germline. The CDR3 is made up of 22 amino acids. Trimming took off 0 bases at V and 4 bases at J, with 32 bases between the two ends.

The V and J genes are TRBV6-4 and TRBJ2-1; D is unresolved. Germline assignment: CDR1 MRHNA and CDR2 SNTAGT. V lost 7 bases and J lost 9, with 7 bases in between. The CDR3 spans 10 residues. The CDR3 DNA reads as TGTGCCAGCAAGTGGAGTGAGCAGTTCTTC. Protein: CASKWSEQFF.

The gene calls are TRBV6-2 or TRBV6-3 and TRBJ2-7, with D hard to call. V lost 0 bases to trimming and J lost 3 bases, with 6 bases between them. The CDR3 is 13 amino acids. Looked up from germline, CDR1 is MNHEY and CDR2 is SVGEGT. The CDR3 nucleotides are TGTGCCAGCAGTTACTCGTCCCTCTACGAGCAGTACTTC. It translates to CASSYSSLYEQYF.

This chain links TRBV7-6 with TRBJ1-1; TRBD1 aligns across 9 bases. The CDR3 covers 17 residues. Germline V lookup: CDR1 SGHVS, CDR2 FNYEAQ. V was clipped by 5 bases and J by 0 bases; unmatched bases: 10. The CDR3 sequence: CASSQGTGRSMNTEAFF. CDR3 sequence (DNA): TGTGCCAGCAGCCAAGGGACAGGGCGTAGCATGAACACTGAAGCTTTCTTT. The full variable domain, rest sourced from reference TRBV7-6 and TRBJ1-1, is GAGVSQSPRYKVTKRGQDVALRCDPISGHVSLYWYRQALGQGPEFLTYFNYEAQQDKSGLPNDRFSAERPEGSISTLTIQRTEQRDSAMYRCASSQGTGRSMNTEAFFGQGTRLTVV.

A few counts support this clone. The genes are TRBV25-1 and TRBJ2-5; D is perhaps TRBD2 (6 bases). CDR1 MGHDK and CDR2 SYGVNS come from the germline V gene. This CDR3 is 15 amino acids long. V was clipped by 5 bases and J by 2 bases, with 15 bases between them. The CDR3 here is CASSRQGGGQETQYF. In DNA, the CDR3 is TGTGCCAGCAGTCGGCAGGGAGGAGGGCAAGAGACCCAGTACTTC.

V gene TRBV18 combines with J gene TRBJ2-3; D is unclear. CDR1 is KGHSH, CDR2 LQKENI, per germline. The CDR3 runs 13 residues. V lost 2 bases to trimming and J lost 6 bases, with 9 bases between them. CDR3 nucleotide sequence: TGTGCCAGCTCACCAGCCTCTACTGATACGCAGTATTTT. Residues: CASSPASTDTQYF.

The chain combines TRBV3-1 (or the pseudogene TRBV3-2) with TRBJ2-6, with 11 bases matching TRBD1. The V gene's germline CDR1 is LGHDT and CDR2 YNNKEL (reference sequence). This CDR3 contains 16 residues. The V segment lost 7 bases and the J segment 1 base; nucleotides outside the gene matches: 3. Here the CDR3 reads CASNRDRGSGANVLTF. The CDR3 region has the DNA TGTGCCAGCAACCGGGACAGGGGGTCTGGGGCCAACGTCCTGACTTTC.

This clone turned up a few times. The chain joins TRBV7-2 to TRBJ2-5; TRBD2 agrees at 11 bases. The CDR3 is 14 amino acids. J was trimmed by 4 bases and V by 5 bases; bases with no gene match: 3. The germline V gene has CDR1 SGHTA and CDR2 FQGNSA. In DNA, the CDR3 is TGTGCCAGCAGCCCTGGGACTAGCGGAGAGACCCAGTACTTC. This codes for CASSPGTSGETQYF.

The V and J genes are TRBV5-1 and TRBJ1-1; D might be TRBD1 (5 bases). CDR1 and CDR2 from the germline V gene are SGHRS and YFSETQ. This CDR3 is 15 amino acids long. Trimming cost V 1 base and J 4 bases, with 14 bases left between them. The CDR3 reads CASSLSTGRSTEAFF. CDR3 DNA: TGCGCCAGCAGCTTGTCCACAGGCCGGTCCACTGAAGCTTTCTTT.

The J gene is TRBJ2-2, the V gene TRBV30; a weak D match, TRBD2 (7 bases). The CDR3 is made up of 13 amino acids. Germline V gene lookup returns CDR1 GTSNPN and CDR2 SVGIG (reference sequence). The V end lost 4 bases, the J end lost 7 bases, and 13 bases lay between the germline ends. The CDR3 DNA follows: TGTGCCTGGATGGGGGGGCAGAGCGGGGAGCTGTTTTTT. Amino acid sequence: CAWMGGQSGELFF.

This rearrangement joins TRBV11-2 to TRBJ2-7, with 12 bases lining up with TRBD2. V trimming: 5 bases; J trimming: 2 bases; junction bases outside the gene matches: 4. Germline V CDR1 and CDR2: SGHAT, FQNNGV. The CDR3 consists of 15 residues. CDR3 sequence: CASSPTSGRTYEQYF. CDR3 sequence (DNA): TGTGCCAGCAGCCCAACTAGCGGGAGGACCTACGAGCAGTACTTC.

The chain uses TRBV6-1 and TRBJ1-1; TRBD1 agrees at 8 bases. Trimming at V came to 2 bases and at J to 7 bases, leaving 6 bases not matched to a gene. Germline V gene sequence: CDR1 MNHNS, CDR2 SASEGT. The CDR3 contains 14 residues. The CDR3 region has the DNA TGTGCCAGCAGTGAACAACAGGGGGGCCTTGAAGCTTTCTTT. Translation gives CASSEQQGGLEAFF.

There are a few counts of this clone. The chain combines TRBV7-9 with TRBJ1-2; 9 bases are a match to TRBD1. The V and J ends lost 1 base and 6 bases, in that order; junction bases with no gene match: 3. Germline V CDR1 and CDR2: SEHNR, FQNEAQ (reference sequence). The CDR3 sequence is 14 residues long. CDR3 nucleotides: TGTGCCAGCAGCTTAGACAGGGGGCCCAATGGCTACACCTTC. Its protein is CASSLDRGPNGYTF.

DNA of the CDR3: TGCGCCAGCAGCTTCGGGGTTGCCTACGAGCAGTACTTC. Its protein product is CASSFGVAYEQYF. The chain uses TRBV5-1 and TRBJ2-7, with D possibly matching TRBD2 (5 bases). Trimming removed 2 bases at V and 2 bases at J, with 8 bases between. Germline assignment: CDR1 SGHRS and CDR2 YFSETQ. This CDR3 is 13 amino acids long.

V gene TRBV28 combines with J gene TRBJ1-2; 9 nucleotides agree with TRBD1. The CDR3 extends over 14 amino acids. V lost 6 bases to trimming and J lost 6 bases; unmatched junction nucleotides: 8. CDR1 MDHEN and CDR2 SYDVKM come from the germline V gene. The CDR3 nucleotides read TGTGCCAGCAGGAGGGACAGGGCTTGGGATGGCTACACCTTC. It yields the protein CASRRDRAWDGYTF.

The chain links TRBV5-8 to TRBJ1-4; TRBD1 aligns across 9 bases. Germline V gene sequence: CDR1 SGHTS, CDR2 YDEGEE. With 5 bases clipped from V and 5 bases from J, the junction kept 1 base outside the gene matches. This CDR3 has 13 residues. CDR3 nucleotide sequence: TGTGCCAGCAGGGGGACAGGGAATGAAAAACTGTTTTTT. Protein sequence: CASRGTGNEKLFF.

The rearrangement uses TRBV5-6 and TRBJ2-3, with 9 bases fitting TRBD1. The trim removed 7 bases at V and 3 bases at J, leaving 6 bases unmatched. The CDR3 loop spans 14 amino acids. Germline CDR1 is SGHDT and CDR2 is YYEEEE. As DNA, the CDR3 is TGTGCCAGCGTCAGAGGACAGGGGACAGATACGCAGTATTTT. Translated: CASVRGQGTDTQYF.